What follows describes a single T cell receptor (beta chain). Its antigen is still unknown. No per-base quality is available; no much larger clone lies one base away. TCRbeta CDR3 regions were amplified from genomic DNA by means of the immunoSEQ Assay, a bias-controlled multiplex PCR. Per the source publication's procedure: The number of nucleated cells in each sample was estimated by amplification of reference gene primers within the assay. Sequence reads were collapsed and filtered to measure the absolute abundance of every unique TCRbeta CDR3 rearrangement. For each sample, productive Simpson clonality was calculated by taking the square root of Simpson's diversity index across productive rearrangements. What TCRdb holds here is the immuneACCESS table cut down to in-frame rearrangements. Part of the clones is not present; checked against another copy, under half of the missing clones reflect an unresolved V gene, and the others are unexplained. For V, J and clone size, that table is used; D and trimming come from the DNA. The sample table shows 140,000 or so clones, and approximately 83% are seen once. The top ten clonotypes cover around 3.1% of the sample.

These data are taken from a study of blood T cell repertoires in COVID-19 (dated by TCRdb to the early 2020s). About the full investigation: Samples from collaborators originated in the United States, Italy and Spain and spanned both the acute and convalescent phases of COVID-19. The material from the prospective study consisted of cDNA or gDNA derived from T cells, B-cell-depleted T cells, or PBMCs. Subjects who had been exposed to COVID-19, were actively infected with it, or had recovered from it provided the deeply sampled blood TCRbeta repertoires that made up the dataset. A freely available public database, intended as a resource for researchers studying the immune response to SARS-CoV-2, is where the repertoires were released. Samples came from the ongoing ImmuneRACE study (first 160 participants) plus 1,254 subjects from 6 global collaborators. A de-identified subject ID, COVID-19 status, age in years and sex were almost always included in the sample metadata. HLA class I and class II types, where available, came from metadata supplied by the sample provider rather than from assay-based typing.

Each collaborating institution followed its own protocols to collect whole blood in K2EDTA tubes. For TCRbeta analysis, collaborators shipped samples as frozen whole blood, isolated PBMCs, or DNA extracted from either of those sample types. As encoded in the germline V gene, CDR1 is LGHNT while CDR2 is FRNRAP. Trimming accounts for 4 bases at V and 0 bases at J, while the number of junction bases matched to no gene is 6. The CDR3 spans 16 residues, from the cysteine through the phenylalanine. Only CDR3 DNA is held: 48 bases, read in frame from base 1. Overall study outcomes, separate from this receptor: Clinical and demographic metadata were provided uncurated, with the amount varying by source and participant.

Material for sequencing was peripheral blood. The chain was built from TRBV12-5 and TRBJ2-1; 7 junctional bases match TRBD2. The sequence was obtained from a woman of 80 years or more with acute or convalescent COVID-19. The DNA sequence follows: TGTGCTAGTGGTTCCCCCGGGGGGAGCTCCTACAATGAGCAGTTCTTC. Its protein product is CASGSPGGSSYNEQFF.